These 8 T cell receptor beta chains share one sample of origin, sequenced in a study of blood T cells in healthy people across ages. Primed by a sample-barcoded 5' primer and a J-beta primer mix, a second PCR proceeded for 7 to 11 cycles. MiXCR, applied by TCRdb to the 5' RACE reads, yields one record per CDR3 protein. The data contain roughly 1,800,000 distinct CDR3 sequences, 49% of them singletons. Input material: blood. The receptors come from a woman in her 40s in good health.

This rearrangement joins TRBV20-1 to TRBJ1-1; 7 nucleotides agree with TRBD1. The CDR3 covers 13 residues. The germline gives CDR1 DFQATT, CDR2 SNEGSKA (reference sequence). With 6 bases clipped from V and 3 bases from J, the junction kept 7 bases outside the gene matches. As DNA, the CDR3 is TGCAGTGCCGCTGGACAGGCGGACACTGAAGCTTTCTTT. Translated: CSAAGQADTEAFF.

The sample holds a few counts of this clonotype. CDR3 nucleotide sequence: TGCGCCAGCAGCGACGGGATACGTGATGGCATTCAGTACTTC. Amino acid sequence: CASSDGIRDGIQYF. The rearrangement links TRBV5-1 to TRBJ2-4, with D maybe TRBD2 (5 bases). Germline V CDR1 and CDR2: SGHRS, YFSETQ. Trimming removed 4 bases from V and 9 bases from J, with 17 bases in between. CDR3 length: 14 residues.

The V and J genes are TRBV20-1 and TRBJ2-3, with 10 bases matching TRBD2. Germline-derived CDR1 and CDR2 are DFQATT and SNEGSKA (reference sequence). V lost 1 base to trimming and J lost 8 bases; unmatched junction nucleotides: 9. The CDR3 totals 15 residues. The CDR3 is CSARVGSGGLPTQYF. As DNA, the CDR3 is TGCAGTGCTAGAGTGGGTAGCGGGGGGCTACCTACGCAGTATTTT.

This clonotype was observed a handful of times. This chain links TRBV24-1 with TRBJ2-1; D is possibly TRBD1 (6 bases). V was cut by 4 bases and J by 0 bases, with 6 bases left in between. The CDR3 runs 14 residues. Germline assignment: CDR1 KGHDR and CDR2 SFDVKD. CDR3 bases: TGTGCCACCAGTGAAGGGGGCTCCTACAATGAGCAGTTCTTC. Translated, it gives CATSEGGSYNEQFF.

V is TRBV18 and J is TRBJ2-5; 7 bases fit TRBD1. The CDR3 consists of 14 residues. J was trimmed by 6 bases and V by 2 bases; bases with no gene match: 6. CDR1 is KGHSH, CDR2 LQKENI, per germline. The chain's CDR3 is CASSPTTGTQTQYF. DNA of the CDR3: TGTGCCAGCTCACCAACGACAGGGACACAGACCCAGTACTTC.

This clonotype was counted only a few times. The genes are TRBV18 and TRBJ2-3; no clear D gene. This CDR3 region has 15 residues. In germline, CDR1 is KGHSH, CDR2 LQKENI. V lost 2 bases and J 6 bases, leaving 15 bases between the germline ends. CDR3 amino acids: CASSPYSQNRDTQYF. The CDR3 coding sequence is TGTGCCAGCTCACCATACTCCCAGAACCGGGATACGCAGTATTTT.

The genes are TRBV7-9 and TRBJ2-3, with 7 bases identical to TRBD1. Germline CDR1 is SEHNR and CDR2 is FQNEAQ (reference sequence). The junction had 12 bases not matched to a gene; V was cut back by 5 bases and J by 4 bases. This CDR3 is built from 16 residues. CDR3 DNA: TGTGCCAGCAGCCCAGGGACAGTCCTTGGCCCAGATACGCAGTATTTT. Translated: CASSPGTVLGPDTQYF.

V gene TRBV5-5 combines with J gene TRBJ1-1; 7 bases match TRBD1. The trim removed 6 bases at V and 0 bases at J, leaving 8 bases unmatched. The CDR3 contains 15 residues. In germline, CDR1 is SGHKS, CDR2 YYEKEE (reference sequence). CDR3 region: CASTRQGPMNTEAFF. The CDR3 nucleotides read TGTGCCAGCACTCGACAGGGACCCATGAACACTGAAGCTTTCTTT.